This T cell receptor (beta chain) emerged from a study of T cells in Graves' hyperthyroidism and ophthalmopathy. Study-level background: Before any treatment, at initial diagnosis, peripheral blood was collected. Study-level points and caveats: Ophthalmopathy prediction by the model preceded onset by a median approximately 6.1 months.

Germline V CDR1 and CDR2: ENHRY, SYGVKD. Trimming took 5 bases from V and 2 from J, leaving 9 bases between them. The CDR3 extends over 13 amino acids. For this clonotype: The antigen remains undetermined.

RNA transcripts were the template for amplifying TCR beta CDR3 regions. When the TCR CDR3 underwent first-round RT-PCR, the HTBI primer set was used. TCRdb fed the multiplex PCR reads into MiXCR, producing one record per CDR3 protein. The sample yields about 760,000 distinct CDR3 sequences, over 35% seen once. V and J are TRBV10-3 and TRBJ1-2; D is undetermined. Sequenced: blood. The sequence derives from a middle-aged woman with Graves' hyperthyroidism. The CDR3 sequence: CAISFDKNYGYTF. CDR3 DNA: TGTGCCATCAGTTTTGATAAGAACTATGGCTACACCTTC.